This TCR beta chain was recovered during a study of blood T cell repertoires in COVID-19. Study-wide context: Samples taken during acute and convalescent COVID-19 were collected in the United States, Italy and Spain. The cDNA or gDNA used as material had been derived from T cells, B-cell-depleted T cells, or PBMCs.

Source study methods: Nucleated cell number was recorded as an estimate derived from reference gene primer amplification. Sequencing was performed with immunoSEQ multiplex PCR; in TCRdb, only in-frame clones are kept and a portion is missing. The V and J calls and clone size come from that table; D and trimming were worked out from the DNA. The sample consists of 150,000 to 200,000 clones, approximately 90% of them appearing once. The ends lost 5 bases at V and 3 bases at J; junction bases unmatched: 10. The CDR3 covers 15 residues. The germline V gene has CDR1 MNHEY and CDR2 SMNVEV (reference sequence).

This chain connects TRBV27 to TRBJ2-7, with TRBD2 matching over 7 bases. The sequence was obtained from a human donor in a cohort sampled during active COVID-19. Input material: peripheral blood. The CDR3 DNA reads as TGTGCCAGCAGTAAAACAGCGGGACTCCTCTACGAGCAGTACTTC. Amino acids: CASSKTAGLLYEQYF.